This T cell receptor (beta chain) emerged from a study of cytomegalovirus exposure and HLA in healthy donors. Study-level points and caveats: Confirmation was obtained in vitro that a few CMV-associated chains are specific for CMV antigens. The investigators catalogued about 170 TCR beta chains as cytomegalovirus-associated.

Using immunoSEQ multiplex PCR, the repertoire was profiled, and TCRdb retains in-frame clones only, with some absent. This sample yields hundreds of thousands of clones, of which more than 75% are seen a single time; less than 3% belongs to the top ten. This CDR3 contains 13 residues. Per the germline V gene, CDR1 is SGHNT and CDR2 is YYREEE (reference sequence). Trimming removed 1 base at V and 4 bases at J, with 9 bases between. With regard to this clone: As yet, its antigen is unknown. This sample also contains other DNA sequences that code for the same CDR3.

Sequenced: PBMCs. The V and J genes are TRBV5-4 and TRBJ2-7; TRBD1 might be the D (6 bases). The sequence was collected from a man aged 18 to 30 in good health and CMV-seronegative. The CDR3 DNA reads as TGTGCCAGCAGCTTGACAGGGTCGTACGAGCAGTACTTC. This codes for CASSLTGSYEQYF.